This TCR beta chain was observed in a study of blood T cell repertoires in COVID-19. In the study's own analysis: Reference gene primer amplification in the assay estimated nucleated cell counts. This table comes from immunoSEQ multiplex PCR, and its TCRdb copy is limited to in-frame clones, with some not included. D and trimming come from the DNA, and the V and J calls and clone size come from that table. The table has 350,000 to 500,000 clones, roughly 88% seen once. During the 2 weeks before they entered the study, exposed participants had met someone with a PCR-confirmed or clinician-diagnosed COVID-19 case. The CDR3 sequence is 15 residues long. CDR1 is LNHDA, CDR2 SQIVND, per germline (reference sequence). V lost 5 bases and J 8 bases, leaving 21 bases between the germline ends.

Sequencing used PBMCs or T cells enriched from blood (not recorded which). This TCR came from a woman aged 18-29 years who had been exposed to COVID-19. The chain is built from TRBV19 and TRBJ1-2; D perhaps matches TRBD1 (5 bases). The CDR3 is CASSPGTGSSGGYTF. Written as DNA, the CDR3 is TGTGCCAGTAGTCCTGGAACAGGCTCTTCTGGAGGCTACACCTTC.